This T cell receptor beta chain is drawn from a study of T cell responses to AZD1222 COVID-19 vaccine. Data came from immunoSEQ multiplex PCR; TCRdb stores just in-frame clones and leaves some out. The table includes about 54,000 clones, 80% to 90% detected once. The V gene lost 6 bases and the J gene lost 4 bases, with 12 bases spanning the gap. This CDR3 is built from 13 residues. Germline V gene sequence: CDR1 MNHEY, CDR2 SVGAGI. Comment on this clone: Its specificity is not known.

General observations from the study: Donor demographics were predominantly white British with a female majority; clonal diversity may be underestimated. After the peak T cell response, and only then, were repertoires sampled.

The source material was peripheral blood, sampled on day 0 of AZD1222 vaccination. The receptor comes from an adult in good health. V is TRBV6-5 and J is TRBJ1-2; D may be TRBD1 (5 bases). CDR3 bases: TGTGCCAGCAGCCCCGGACAAATCTATGGCTACACCTTC. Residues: CASSPGQIYGYTF.